The entry that follows covers one T cell receptor beta chain sequence. These data belong to a study of blood T cell repertoires in COVID-19. Study-level background: Sites across the United States, Italy and Spain contributed samples from acute and convalescent COVID-19. T cells, B-cell-depleted T cells, or PBMCs supplied cDNA or gDNA.

Authors' processing steps: It was from reference gene primer amplification that nucleated cell counts were estimated. Here immunoSEQ multiplex PCR was the method, and the copy in TCRdb shows in-frame clones only, minus some. That table gives V, J and clone size, and the DNA gave D and trimming. The table lists 97,000 or so clones, 75% to 95% of them singletons. The receptor was derived from a man between 18 and 35 years old with acute or convalescent COVID-19. The sample consisted of peripheral blood.

The CDR3 reads CASSRTSRDEQFF. Written as DNA, the CDR3 is TGTGCCAGCAGCAGGACTAGCAGGGATGAGCAGTTCTTC. This chain uses TRBV5-6 with TRBJ2-1; TRBD2 matches 8 bases. From germline, CDR1 is SGHDT and CDR2 YYEEEE. Trimming cost V 4 bases and J 8 bases; bases outside gene matches: 5. The CDR3 has 13 residues.